The 6 T cell receptor beta chains presented below share a single source sample, sequenced in a study of T cell changes during pregnancy in multiple sclerosis. The repertoire was sequenced with immunoSEQ multiplex PCR; TCRdb's copy has only in-frame clones and lacks some. The repertoire holds approximately 46,000 clones, with around nine tenths as singletons. The input for sequencing was CD4+ T cells from peripheral blood mononuclear cells, taken after pregnancy. The receptor set was obtained from a female donor with multiple sclerosis, enrolled in a pregnancy study.

V gene TRBV11-2 combines with J gene TRBJ2-3, with 8 positions matching TRBD2. CDR3 length equals 17 residues. Germline CDR1 is SGHAT and CDR2 is FQNNGV. The V segment lost 2 bases and the J segment 1 base; nucleotides outside the gene matches: 8. The DNA for the CDR3 is TGTGCCAGCAGCTTAAGACCGGGAGGGCCGGGCACAGATACGCAGTATTTT. It codes for CASSLRPGGPGTDTQYF.

This chain joins TRBV25-1 and TRBJ1-2; perhaps TRBD1 as D (5 bases). The CDR3 runs 13 residues. Between the trimmed V and J ends, which lost 4 bases and 5 bases, there was a span of 11 bases. Germline CDR1 is MGHDK and CDR2 is SYGVNS. Here the CDR3 DNA reads TGTGCCAGCAGTGCACCGGGACTGTATGGCTACACCTTC. As protein: CASSAPGLYGYTF.

This chain joins TRBV27 and TRBJ1-2, with D hard to call. Per germline, CDR1 MNHEY and CDR2 SMNVEV (reference sequence). This CDR3 contains 15 residues. V lost 3 bases to trimming and J lost 0 bases, with 11 bases between them. The CDR3 loop is CASSLGGRPNYGYTF. The CDR3 DNA is TGTGCCAGCAGTTTGGGAGGGAGGCCTAACTATGGCTACACCTTC.

The rearrangement uses TRBV5-1 and TRBJ2-3, with 11 nucleotides matching TRBD2. Germline CDR1 SGHRS, CDR2 YFSETQ. This CDR3 comprises 14 residues. V shed 6 bases and J 4 bases; nucleotides not matched to a gene: 4. The CDR3 DNA sequence: TGCGCCAGCAAACTAGCGGGAGTCGCAGATACGCAGTATTTT. Its translation: CASKLAGVADTQYF. Full variable domain (rest looked up from reference TRBV5-1 and TRBJ2-3): KAGVTQTPRYLIKTRGQQVTLSCSPISGHRSVSWYQQTPGQGLQFLFEYFSETQRNKGNFPGRFSGRQFSNSRSEMNVSTLELGDSALYLCASKLAGVADTQYFGPGTRLTVL.

The V call is TRBV12-5, the J call TRBJ2-7; 9 nucleotides agree with TRBD1. The CDR3 totals 16 residues. The germline CDR1 and CDR2 sequences are LGHNT and FRNRAP. J lost 3 bases, V lost 7 bases, and 13 bases had no gene match. DNA of the CDR3: TGTGCTAGTGTTCCAATCACGACAGGGGGGGTCTACGAGCAGTACTTC. Its protein product is CASVPITTGGVYEQYF. Based on the CDR3 plus reference TRBV12-5 and TRBJ2-7, the full variable domain is DARVTQTPRHKVTEMGQEVTMRCQPILGHNTVFWYRQTMMQGLELLAYFRNRAPLDDSGMPKDRFSAEMPDATLATLKIQPSEPRDSAVYFCASVPITTGGVYEQYFGPGTRLTVT.

J is TRBJ2-7 and V is TRBV10-3; 9 positions match TRBD1. V gave up 2 bases and J gave up 1 base; unmatched junction bases: 3. CDR1 and CDR2 (germline): ENHRY, SYGVKD. The CDR3 is made up of 15 amino acids. CDR3 amino acids: CAISEPGTGSYEQYF. The DNA for the CDR3 is TGTGCCATCAGTGAGCCCGGGACAGGGTCCTACGAGCAGTACTTC.